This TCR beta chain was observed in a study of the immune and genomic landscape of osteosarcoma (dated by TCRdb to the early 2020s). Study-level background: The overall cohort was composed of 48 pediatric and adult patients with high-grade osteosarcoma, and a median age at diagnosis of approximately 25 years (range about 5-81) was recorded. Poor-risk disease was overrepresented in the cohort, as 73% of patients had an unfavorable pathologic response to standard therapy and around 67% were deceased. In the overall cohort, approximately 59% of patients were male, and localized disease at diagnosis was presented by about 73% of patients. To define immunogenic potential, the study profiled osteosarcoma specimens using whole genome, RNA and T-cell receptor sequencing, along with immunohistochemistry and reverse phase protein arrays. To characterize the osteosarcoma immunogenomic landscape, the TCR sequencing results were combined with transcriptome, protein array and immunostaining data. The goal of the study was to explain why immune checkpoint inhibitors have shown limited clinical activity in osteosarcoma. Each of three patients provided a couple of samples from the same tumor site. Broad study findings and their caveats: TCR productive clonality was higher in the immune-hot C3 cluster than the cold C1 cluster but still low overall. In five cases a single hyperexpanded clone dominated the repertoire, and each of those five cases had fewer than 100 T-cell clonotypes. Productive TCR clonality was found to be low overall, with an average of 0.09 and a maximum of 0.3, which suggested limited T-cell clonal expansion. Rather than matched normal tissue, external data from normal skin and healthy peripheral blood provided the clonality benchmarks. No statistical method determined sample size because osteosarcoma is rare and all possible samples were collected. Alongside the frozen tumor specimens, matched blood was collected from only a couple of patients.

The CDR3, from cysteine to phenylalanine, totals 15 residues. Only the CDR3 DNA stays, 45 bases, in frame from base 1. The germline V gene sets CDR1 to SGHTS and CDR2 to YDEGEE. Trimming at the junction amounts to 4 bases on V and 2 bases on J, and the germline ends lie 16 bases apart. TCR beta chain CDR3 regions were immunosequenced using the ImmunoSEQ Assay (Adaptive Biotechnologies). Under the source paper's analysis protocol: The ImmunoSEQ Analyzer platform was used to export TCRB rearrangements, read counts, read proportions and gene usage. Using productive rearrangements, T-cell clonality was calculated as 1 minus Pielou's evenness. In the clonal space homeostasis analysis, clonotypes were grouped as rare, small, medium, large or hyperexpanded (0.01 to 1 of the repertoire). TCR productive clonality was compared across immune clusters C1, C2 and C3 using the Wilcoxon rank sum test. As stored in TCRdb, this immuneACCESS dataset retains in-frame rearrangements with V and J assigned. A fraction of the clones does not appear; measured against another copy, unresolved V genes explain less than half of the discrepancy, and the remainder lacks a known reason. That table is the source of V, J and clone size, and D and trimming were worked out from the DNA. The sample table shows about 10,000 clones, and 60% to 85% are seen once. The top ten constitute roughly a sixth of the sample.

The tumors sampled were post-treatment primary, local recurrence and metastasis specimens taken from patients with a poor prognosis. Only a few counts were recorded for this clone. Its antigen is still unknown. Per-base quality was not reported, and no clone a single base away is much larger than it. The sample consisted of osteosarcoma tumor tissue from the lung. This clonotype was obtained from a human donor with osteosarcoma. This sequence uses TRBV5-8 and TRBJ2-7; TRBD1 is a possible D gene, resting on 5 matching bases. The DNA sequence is TGTGCCAGCAGCCTCCGCCCGACAGCGACCTACGAGCAGTACTTC. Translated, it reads CASSLRPTATYEQYF.